These 14 T cell receptor beta chains originate from one sample sequenced in a study of cytomegalovirus exposure and HLA in healthy donors. A multiplex PCR was run with 60 Vbeta primers and 13 Jbeta primers. Profiled with immunoSEQ multiplex PCR; TCRdb holds only in-frame clones, not every one. The data contain roughly 190,000 clones, around 87% of them seen just once; the ten biggest clones take up more than 1.5%. Source material: PBMCs. These receptors originate from a woman aged 18-30 years in good health and CMV-seronegative.

The V and J genes are TRBV5-1 and TRBJ2-2; a possible D gene is TRBD1 (6 bases). CDR3 length: 14 residues. Germline loops: CDR1 SGHRS, CDR2 YFSETQ. Trimming took 6 bases from V and 4 from J, leaving 13 bases between them. The CDR3 is CASNREWVTGELFF. The CDR3 coding sequence is TGCGCCAGCAACAGGGAGTGGGTCACCGGGGAGCTGTTTTTT.

The chain recombines TRBV27 with TRBJ2-4; TRBD1 aligns across 7 bases. The trim removed 5 bases at V and 9 bases at J, leaving 19 bases unmatched. The germline CDR1 and CDR2 sequences are MNHEY and SMNVEV (reference sequence). This CDR3 contains 17 residues. The CDR3 bases are TGTGCCAGCAGTCCCCAACAGGGGTTGGGCTTCTTGGCCATTCAGTACTTC. Encoded protein: CASSPQQGLGFLAIQYF.

CDR3 bases: TGCGCCAGCAACGAGCCCGACAATGACAATGAGCAGTTCTTC. Translation: CASNEPDNDNEQFF. The rearrangement uses TRBV10-2 and TRBJ2-1, with unresolved D. Germline V gene sequence: CDR1 WSHSY, CDR2 SAAADI. The CDR3 spans 14 residues. V lost 7 bases and J 5 bases, leaving 15 bases between the germline ends.

This clone was seen only a few times. This rearrangement joins TRBV6-5 to TRBJ1-1; the match to TRBD1 covers 8 bases. Germline CDR1 MNHEY, CDR2 SVGAGI. CDR3 length equals 15 residues. Losses at the gene ends were 6 bases for V and 0 bases for J; bases not matched to a gene: 6. CDR3 DNA: TGTGCCAGCAGGTTGGACAGGGTAATGAACACTGAAGCTTTCTTT. This codes for CASRLDRVMNTEAFF.

This clone was detected once. This rearrangement joins TRBV30 to TRBJ1-1; no definite D call. The CDR3 runs 12 residues. V lost 5 bases and J 10 bases, leaving 17 bases between the germline ends. Germline loops: CDR1 GTSNPN, CDR2 SVGIG (reference sequence). The DNA for the CDR3 is TGTGCCTGGTCAGCAGCGGACGGAAGAGCTTTCTTT. Protein: CAWSAADGRAFF.

V gene TRBV9 combines with J gene TRBJ2-1; 9 bases match TRBD2. V was clipped by 6 bases and J by 2 bases; unmatched bases: 12. The CDR3 is made up of 17 amino acids. CDR1 is SGDLS, CDR2 YYNGEE, per germline. The CDR3 sequence: CASKPFPAGGAYNEQFF. In DNA, the CDR3 is TGTGCCAGCAAACCCTTCCCCGCGGGGGGGGCCTACAATGAGCAGTTCTTC.

The chain is built from TRBV6-1 and TRBJ2-7; a possible D gene is TRBD1 (6 bases). The CDR3 contains 18 residues. CDR1 and CDR2 (germline): MNHNS, SASEGT. Between the trimmed V and J ends, which lost 2 bases and 0 bases, there was a span of 20 bases. The CDR3, as DNA: TGTGCCAGCAGTGAATACCGGATCGGGACACTAAGCTCCTACGAGCAGTACTTC. Translated: CASSEYRIGTLSSYEQYF.

The chain joins TRBV30 to TRBJ2-3, with a tentative D call TRBD2 (5 bases). CDR3 length equals 14 residues. The V gene's germline CDR1 is GTSNPN and CDR2 SVGIG (reference sequence). V dropped 3 bases and J dropped 3 bases, with 13 bases sitting between them. The CDR3 region is CAWSDQRATDTQYF. In DNA, the CDR3 is TGTGCCTGGAGCGACCAGAGGGCAACAGATACGCAGTATTTT.

The chain combines TRBV9 with TRBJ2-6, with D possibly TRBD2 on 7 matching bases. The CDR3 covers 17 residues. V was pared by 2 bases and J by 2 bases, with 14 bases between. CDR1 is SGDLS, CDR2 YYNGEE, per germline. CDR3 coding DNA: TGTGCCAGCAGCGTGATGAGGGGGGGGCCTGGGGCCAACGTCCTGACTTTC. As protein: CASSVMRGGPGANVLTF. Full variable domain (rest looked up from reference TRBV9 and TRBJ2-6): DSGVTQTPKHLITATGQRVTLRCSPRSGDLSVYWYQQSLDQGLQFLIQYYNGEERAKGNILERFSAQQFPDLHSELNLSSLELGDSALYFCASSVMRGGPGANVLTFGAGSRLTVL.

V is TRBV19 and J is TRBJ1-1; D remains ambiguous. There are 14 residues in the CDR3. The germline V gene has CDR1 LNHDA and CDR2 SQIVND (reference sequence). The V end was cut by 5 bases, the J end by 3 bases, with 13 bases between. The chain's CDR3 is CASSVAGPYTEAFF. CDR3 DNA sequence: TGTGCCAGTAGTGTCGCTGGCCCCTACACTGAAGCTTTCTTT.

This chain joins TRBV5-1 and TRBJ2-5, with D perhaps matching TRBD2 (6 bases). The DNA end favors TRBJ2-7, so the J call may be wrong. Germline V gene lookup returns CDR1 SGHRS and CDR2 YFSETQ. CDR3 length: 13 amino acids. The CDR3 DNA reads TGCGCCAGCAGCTTGGGGAGGGACTACGAGCAGTACTTC. Translating it yields CASSLGRDYEQYF.

V usage is TRBV6-5 and J usage is TRBJ2-1; the D gene is possibly TRBD2 (6 bases). V was shortened by 10 bases and J by 0 bases, with 13 bases between the two germline ends. The germline gives CDR1 MNHEY, CDR2 SVGAGI. The CDR3 totals 14 residues. The CDR3 loop reads CATHPGSSYNEQFF. CDR3 in DNA: TGTGCCACCCACCCCGGGAGCTCCTACAATGAGCAGTTCTTC.

The V and J genes are TRBV7-9 and TRBJ1-4; 9 bases align to TRBD1. Trimming took 7 bases from V and 4 from J; bases not matched to a gene: 7. Germline V gives CDR1 SEHNR, CDR2 FQNEAQ (reference sequence). The CDR3 is 15 residues long. The CDR3 DNA reads TGTGCCAGCACAGATTCGGACAGGGGTAATGAAAAACTGTTTTTT. Translation gives CASTDSDRGNEKLFF.

The chain has TRBV5-4 and TRBJ2-7; a weak D match, TRBD1 (5 bases). Trimming took off 0 bases at V and 5 bases at J, with 12 bases between the two ends. The CDR3 is 14 residues long. Germline CDR1 reads SGHNT; CDR2 reads YYREEE (reference sequence). The CDR3 sequence is CASSLDEDSDEQYF. The CDR3, as DNA: TGTGCCAGCAGCTTGGACGAAGACAGCGACGAGCAGTACTTC.